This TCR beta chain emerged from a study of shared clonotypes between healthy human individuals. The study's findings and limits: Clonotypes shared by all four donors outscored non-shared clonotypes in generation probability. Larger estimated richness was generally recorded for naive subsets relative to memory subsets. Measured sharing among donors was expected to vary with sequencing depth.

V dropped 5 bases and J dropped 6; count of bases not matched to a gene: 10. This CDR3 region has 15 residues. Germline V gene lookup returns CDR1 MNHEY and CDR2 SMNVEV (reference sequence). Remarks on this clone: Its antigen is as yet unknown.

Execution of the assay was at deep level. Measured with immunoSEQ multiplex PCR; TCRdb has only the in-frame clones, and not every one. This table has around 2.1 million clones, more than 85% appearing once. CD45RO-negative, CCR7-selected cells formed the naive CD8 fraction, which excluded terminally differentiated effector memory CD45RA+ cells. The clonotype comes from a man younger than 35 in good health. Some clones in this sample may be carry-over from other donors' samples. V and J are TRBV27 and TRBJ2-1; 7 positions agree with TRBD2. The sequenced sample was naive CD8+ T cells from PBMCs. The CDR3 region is CASSVLAYTANEQFF. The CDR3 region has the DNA TGTGCCAGCAGTGTACTAGCGTACACCGCCAATGAGCAGTTCTTC.